This TCR beta chain was identified during a study of technical replicates of blood from a handful of donors (dated by TCRdb to the late 2010s). Receptor libraries were prepared by the immunoSEQ multiplex PCR assay. In TCRdb, the immuneACCESS table is reduced to in-frame sequences with V and J assigned. These tables do not hold every clone; where another copy was compared, an unresolved V gene accounts for under half, and the others remain unexplained. The sample has roughly 60,000 clones on record, 80% to 90% of them singletons. Roughly 5% of the sample goes to the ten largest clones. Concerning this clone: The antigen it recognizes is unknown. Base quality data are lacking; no much larger clone is found one base away.

The V end gives up 4 bases and the J end 0 bases, leaving 3 bases in the junction not matched to a gene. According to the germline V gene, CDR1 reads MNHNS and CDR2 reads SASEGT. The CDR3 holds 15 amino acids from the cysteine to the phenylalanine. Of the read, only the CDR3 DNA is kept; its 45 bases are in frame from base 1. This clonotype originated in a human donor in good health. Some clones in this sample may be carry-over from other donors' samples. The sequenced material came from PBMCs. Here the chain combines TRBV6-1 and TRBJ2-7, with 10 bases aligning to TRBD2. The CDR3 region has the sequence CASSVLAGDSYEQYF. The DNA is as follows: TGTGCCAGCAGTGTCCTAGCGGGGGACTCCTACGAGCAGTACTTC.